This T cell receptor beta chain was identified during a study of T-cell memory formation after mild COVID-19. Study results and limitations: Clones that contracted clustered mainly in CM and EM if CD4+ and in EMRA if CD8+.

In the case of this clonotype: Antigen: not known.

TCRdb independently ran MiXCR on the 5' RACE reads; one entry per CDR3 protein. The repertoire holds roughly 200,000 distinct CDR3 sequences, with approximately 10% as singletons. Sequencing was performed on PBMCs or a T cell subset sorted from them (not recorded which). The receptor was derived from a man aged 18 to 29 who had mild COVID-19 (a few samples of this study predate the infection). Cell type and time point are not known.

The CDR3 loop reads CSARPRFDYGYTF. CDR3 DNA sequence: TGCAGTGCTAGGCCCAGATTCGACTATGGCTACACCTTC. This chain joins TRBV20-1 and TRBJ1-2; D unresolved. CDR3 length: 13 amino acids. Trimming took off 3 bases at V and 3 bases at J, with 11 bases between the two ends. Per germline, CDR1 DFQATT and CDR2 SNEGSKA (reference sequence).